The 20 T cell receptor beta chains below all came from one sample that was sequenced in a study of TIL therapy for anti-PD-1-resistant metastatic lung cancer. The time point: pre-treatment sample, taken before nivolumab and TIL therapy. Tumor tissue came from excised metastases, mostly pleural nodules or supraclavicular lymph nodes. Sequencing used immunoSEQ v3. This table comes from immunoSEQ multiplex PCR, and its TCRdb copy is limited to in-frame clones, with some not included. The sample includes tens of thousands of clones, roughly 69% of them seen just once. The sample was tumor tissue, taken at baseline. The origin of the receptors is a woman between 30 and 80 years old with non-small cell lung cancer.

This clone was picked up one time. The rearrangement joins TRBV2 to TRBJ1-4; D is unclear. V was pared by 8 bases and J by 4 bases, with 14 bases between. The CDR3 sequence is 14 residues long. CDR1 SNHLY and CDR2 FYNNEI come from the germline V gene. The CDR3 sequence: CASQLGTLNEKLFF. For the CDR3, the DNA is TGTGCCAGCCAGCTGGGTACGCTTAATGAAAAACTGTTTTTT.

This clone was picked up a small number of times. The chain combines TRBV4-1 with TRBJ1-2; 10 nucleotides match TRBD1. With 3 bases clipped from V and 6 bases from J, the junction kept 1 base outside the gene matches. The CDR3 covers 13 residues. CDR1 and CDR2 (germline): MGHRA, YSYEKL. The CDR3 loop is CASSQGTGDGYTF. CDR3 in DNA: TGCGCCAGCAGCCAGGGGACAGGGGATGGCTACACCTTC.

The chain employs TRBV27 and TRBJ1-3; the D is unclear. V was pared by 6 bases and J by 0 bases, with 18 bases between. The CDR3 runs to 17 residues. From germline, CDR1 is MNHEY and CDR2 SMNVEV (reference sequence). The CDR3 DNA follows: TGTGCCAGCAGCCTTTCACCCCACGGTGACTCTGGAAACACCATATATTTT. Encoded protein: CASSLSPHGDSGNTIYF.

This chain connects TRBV5-6 to TRBJ1-2; D is undetermined. V was cut by 5 bases and J by 6 bases, with 14 bases left in between. Germline lookup yields CDR1 SGHDT and CDR2 YYEEEE. The length of the CDR3 is 13 residues. The CDR3: CASRFRRKDGYTF. CDR3 DNA: TGTGCCAGCAGATTCAGGAGGAAGGATGGCTACACCTTC. The full variable domain, its missing parts supplied by reference TRBV5-6 and TRBJ1-2, is DAGVTQSPTHLIKTRGQQVTLRCSPKSGHDTVSWYQQALGQGPQFIFQYYEEEERQRGNFPDRFSGHQFPNYSSELNVNALLLGDSALYLCASRFRRKDGYTFGSGTRLTVV.

In this sample, this clone is medium-sized. This rearrangement joins TRBV5-1 to TRBJ2-2, with D possibly called TRBD1 or TRBD2 (5 bases each). V was pared by 0 bases and J by 4 bases, with 13 bases between. Per the germline V gene, CDR1 is SGHRS and CDR2 is YFSETQ. The CDR3 extends over 16 amino acids. The CDR3 loop reads CASSLVYRGTTGELFF. CDR3 coding DNA: TGCGCCAGCAGCTTGGTCTACAGAGGGACCACCGGGGAGCTGTTTTTT.

This clone was detected a few times. This chain connects TRBV6-1 to TRBJ2-7; 9 bases map to TRBD1. There are 14 residues in the CDR3. The germline V gene encodes CDR1 MNHNS and CDR2 SASEGT. The junction had 5 bases not matched to a gene; V was cut back by 6 bases and J by 2 bases. CDR3 DNA sequence: TGTGCCAGCAGAAGACAGGGGGGAGCCTACGAGCAGTACTTC. Its translation is CASRRQGGAYEQYF.

This chain links TRBV4-1 with TRBJ2-1; a possible D gene is TRBD1 (6 bases). Germline-derived CDR1 and CDR2 are MGHRA and YSYEKL. The germline V and J ends were trimmed by 0 bases and 5 bases, with 11 bases remaining between them. The CDR3 is 15 amino acids. The CDR3 protein is CASSQEPGTNNEQFF. The DNA for the CDR3 is TGCGCCAGCAGCCAAGAACCGGGGACAAACAATGAGCAGTTCTTC.

This chain uses TRBV19 with TRBJ1-2; D may be TRBD1 (5 bases). There are 13 residues in the CDR3. V was shortened by 5 bases and J by 2 bases, with 9 bases between the two germline ends. Germline CDR1 reads LNHDA; CDR2 reads SQIVND (reference sequence). The CDR3: CASSSQGNYGYTF. The CDR3 nucleotides are TGTGCCAGTAGTTCGCAGGGCAACTATGGCTACACCTTC.

This clone was counted only a few times. The CDR3 here is CAMGTGGFGYTF. The CDR3 nucleotides read TGTGCCATGGGGACAGGGGGCTTTGGCTACACCTTC. This chain connects TRBV30 to TRBJ1-2, with 12 bases matching TRBD1. Germline CDR1 and CDR2: GTSNPN and SVGIG (reference sequence). V trimming: 8 bases; J trimming: 7 bases; junction bases outside the gene matches: 5. The CDR3 has 12 amino acids.

The chain uses TRBV7-8 and TRBJ2-7, with TRBD1 matching over 10 bases. This CDR3 is built from 14 residues. The junction had 8 bases not matched to a gene; V was cut back by 5 bases and J by 7 bases. In germline, CDR1 is SGHVS, CDR2 FQNEAQ. The CDR3: CASSDPGQGKEQYF. The CDR3, as DNA: TGTGCCAGCAGCGACCCGGGACAGGGGAAAGAGCAGTACTTC.

The chain has TRBV11-2 and TRBJ2-7; D gene ambiguous. The V gene lost 2 bases and the J gene lost 0 bases, with 2 bases spanning the gap. Germline V gives CDR1 SGHAT, CDR2 FQNNGV. The CDR3 runs to 12 residues. CDR3 sequence reads: CASSLSSYEQYF. The CDR3 bases are TGTGCCAGCAGCTTATCCTCCTACGAGCAGTACTTC. The whole variable domain, remainder taken from reference TRBV11-2 and TRBJ2-7, is EAGVAQSPRYKIIEKRQSVAFWCNPISGHATLYWYQQILGQGPKLLIQFQNNGVVDDSQLPKDRFSAERLKGVDSTLKIQPAKLEDSAVYLCASSLSSYEQYFGPGTRLTVT.

For the CDR3, the DNA is TGTGCCAGCAGTCCCGGGCCAGACCGTTACGAGCAGTACTTC. Amino acid sequence: CASSPGPDRYEQYF. The chain carries TRBV6-6 and TRBJ2-7, with D uncertain. Deletions cut 5 bases from V and 4 bases from J, with 15 bases between. This CDR3 is 14 amino acids long. The germline gives CDR1 MNHNY, CDR2 SVGAGI (reference sequence).

This chain connects TRBV6-1 to TRBJ2-4; 7 bases are a match to TRBD2. Trimming cost V 9 bases and J 11 bases; bases outside gene matches: 4. There are 10 residues in the CDR3. Germline lookup yields CDR1 MNHNS and CDR2 SASEGT. CDR3 amino acids: CASGGVVQYF. CDR3 sequence (DNA): TGTGCCAGTGGGGGGGTTGTTCAGTACTTC.

There are a few counts of this clone. V usage is TRBV28 and J usage is TRBJ2-7; D is uncertain. V lost 7 bases and J 7 bases, leaving 17 bases between the germline ends. CDR3 length: 13 residues. Germline V gene sequence: CDR1 MDHEN, CDR2 SYDVKM. CDR3 protein: CASTSSPLREQYF. CDR3 DNA: TGTGCCAGCACCTCCTCCCCGCTCCGGGAGCAGTACTTC.

This clone occurred a few times. The chain carries TRBV15 and TRBJ2-7; 7 bases are shared with TRBD2. Germline CDR1 reads LNHNV; CDR2 reads YYDKDF (reference sequence). With V trimmed by 0 bases and J by 2 bases, 4 bases remained unmatched. The CDR3 is 15 residues long. DNA for the CDR3: TGTGCCACCAGCAGAGATCGGGAGGCTACCTACGAGCAGTACTTC. This sequence encodes CATSRDREATYEQYF.

CDR3 nucleotide sequence: TGTGCCTGGAGTCCTCGCGGGGAGGGGACCTATGGCTACACCTTC. The encoded protein is CAWSPRGEGTYGYTF. The rearrangement links TRBV30 to TRBJ1-2, with D possibly being TRBD1 (5 bases). Trimming stripped 2 bases from V and 4 bases from J, with 17 bases between. This CDR3 has 15 residues. The V gene's germline CDR1 is GTSNPN and CDR2 SVGIG (reference sequence). Filled out from reference TRBV30 and TRBJ1-2, the complete variable domain reads SQTIHQWPATLVQPVGSPLSLECTVEGTSNPNLYWYRQAAGRGLQLLFYSVGIGQISSEVPQNLSASRPQDRQFILSSKKLLLSDSGFYLCAWSPRGEGTYGYTFGSGTRLTVV.

The chain has TRBV19 and TRBJ2-7; perhaps TRBD2 as D (5 bases). The germline CDR1 and CDR2 sequences are LNHDA and SQIVND (reference sequence). CDR3 size: 12 residues. Between the trimmed V and J ends, which lost 3 bases and 6 bases, there was a span of 9 bases. This CDR3 reads CASSIRGSEQYF. The DNA of the CDR3 is TGTGCCAGTAGTATCCGGGGTTCCGAGCAGTACTTC.

The rearrangement joins TRBV7-9 to TRBJ2-7; 10 bases agree with TRBD1. Germline CDR1 is SEHNR and CDR2 is FQNEAQ (reference sequence). The CDR3 spans 15 residues. Trimming took 3 bases from V and 5 from J; bases not matched to a gene: 7. CDR3 residues: CASSFGQGETHEQYF. DNA for the CDR3: TGTGCCAGCAGCTTTGGACAGGGGGAAACACACGAGCAGTACTTC.

The rearrangement uses TRBV30 and TRBJ1-5; the match to TRBD1 covers 8 bases. This CDR3 region has 15 residues. The germline V gene has CDR1 GTSNPN and CDR2 SVGIG (reference sequence). V gave up 2 bases and J gave up 0 bases; unmatched junction bases: 3. This CDR3 reads CAWSRQGSSNQPQHF. In DNA, the CDR3 is TGTGCCTGGAGTAGACAGGGGTCTAGCAATCAGCCCCAGCATTTT.

The chain joins TRBV6-1 to TRBJ2-3; 7 bases agree with TRBD2. Germline V CDR1 and CDR2: MNHNS, SASEGT. CDR3 length: 15 amino acids. The J segment lost 2 bases and the V segment lost 6 bases, leaving 8 bases of the junction unmatched. Written as DNA, the CDR3 is TGTGCCAGCAGAGTCCGGGAGGCCCCCACAGATACGCAGTATTTT. Its protein is CASRVREAPTDTQYF.